Listed here is a single T cell receptor (beta chain). Its cognate antigen is unknown. Clinical symptoms, serum thyroxine, TRAb, thyroid ultrasound and orbital computed tomography established diagnosis. The data were obtained in a study of T cells in Graves' hyperthyroidism and ophthalmopathy. On the study more broadly: Staff took peripheral blood when the initial diagnosis was made, before any treatment began.

The CDR3 sequence is 14 residues long. Germline V gene sequence: CDR1 MGHRA, CDR2 YSYEKL. Between the trimmed V and J ends, which lost 5 bases and 3 bases, there was a span of 14 bases. Study-wide results and limits: A model built on 13 V-J features separated ophthalmopathy from stable hyperthyroidism. Also found in blood were most expanded thyroid clonotypes above 0.001.

The TCR beta CDR3 regions underwent amplification using RNA transcripts as the source. In the first-round RT-PCR of the TCR CDR3, the HTBI primer set was used. TCRdb redid the calling of the multiplex PCR reads with MiXCR, one entry per CDR3 protein. Of about 130,000 distinct CDR3 sequences listed, roughly a fifth are singletons. The receptor comes from a woman in her 50s with Graves' hyperthyroidism that later progressed to Graves' ophthalmopathy. The sequencing input was blood. The chain recombines TRBV4-1 with TRBJ2-7; a weak D match, TRBD2 (6 bases). CDR3 in amino acids: CASSSRGKHYEQYF. Written as DNA, the CDR3 is TGCGCCAGCAGCTCCCGGGGGAAACACTACGAGCAGTACTTC.